This TCR beta chain was captured by sequencing in a study of early T cells in non-severe SARS-CoV-2 infection. This clonotype was counted only a few times. Its antigen is undetermined. Attachment of unique molecular identifiers to individual cDNA molecules was performed. MiXCR, run by TCRdb on the 5' RACE reads, gives a single entry per CDR3 protein. The sample lists tens of thousands of distinct CDR3 sequences, approximately 16% occurring once. Study-wide results and caveats: Anti-spike CD8 responses were favored by VDJdb matching, which missed private and CD4 specificities.

Germline V gene data show CDR1 as SGHTA and CDR2 as FQGTGA. This CDR3 has 15 amino acids. J was trimmed by 7 bases and V by 5 bases; bases with no gene match: 10. J is TRBJ2-1 and V is TRBV7-3; the match to TRBD2 covers 8 bases. The sequencing here drew on whole blood, taken at baseline. The sequence came from an adult who was a healthcare worker with PCR-confirmed SARS-CoV-2 infection or an uninfected control (not recorded which). DNA of the CDR3: TGTGCCAGCAGCCTAAGCGGGAGTTCGGAAAATGAGCAGTTCTTC. Residues: CASSLSGSSENEQFF.